The 28 T cell receptor beta chains given below trace back to one sample, sequenced in a study of T cell repertoires in cytomegalovirus infection. TCRdb fed the reads into MiXCR, producing one record per CDR3 protein. Of some 97,000 distinct CDR3 sequences listed, 20% to 30% are singletons. Input material: CD8+ T cells from PBMCs. The receptors come from a human donor in good health (CMV status not recorded). Some clones in this sample may be carry-over from other donors' samples.

The chain combines TRBV9 with TRBJ2-7, with D perhaps matching TRBD2 (5 bases). With 4 bases removed from V and 5 bases from J, the gap between germline ends came to 16 bases. Germline V lookup: CDR1 SGDLS, CDR2 YYNGEE. This CDR3 spans 14 amino acids. The CDR3 loop reads CASSFGTGNDEQYF. CDR3 coding DNA: TGTGCCAGCAGCTTCGGAACGGGGAACGACGAGCAGTACTTC.

This clonotype has at least ten counts. The chain is built from TRBV7-9 and TRBJ2-7; TRBD2 matches at 7 bases. With 5 bases clipped from V and 7 bases from J, the junction kept 11 bases outside the gene matches. Germline CDR1 reads SEHNR; CDR2 reads FQNEAQ (reference sequence). The CDR3 has 14 residues. DNA of the CDR3: TGTGCCAGCAGCCCCGAGGGGAGGGCAGAAGAGCAGTACTTC. Protein product: CASSPEGRAEEQYF.

In this sample, this clonotype turned up many times. The rearrangement joins TRBV6-2 or TRBV6-3 to TRBJ1-1, with D unclear. V shed 5 bases and J shed 5 bases, with 15 bases lying between them. CDR1 MNHEY and CDR2 SVGEGT come from the germline V gene. CDR3 length equals 14 residues. DNA of the CDR3: TGTGCCAGCAGTCAAACTACCCGGAGTACTGAAGCTTTCTTT. It yields the protein CASSQTTRSTEAFF.

This chain connects TRBV15 to TRBJ1-1; D unclear. V was clipped by 0 bases and J by 5 bases, with 7 bases between them. The germline V gene encodes CDR1 LNHNV and CDR2 YYDKDF (reference sequence). CDR3 size: 13 residues. CDR3 coding DNA: TGTGCCACCAGCAGAGATGGACGGACTGAAGCTTTCTTT. It is translated as CATSRDGRTEAFF.

This clonotype turned up a few times. The chain combines TRBV6-2 or TRBV6-3 with TRBJ1-1, with D possibly TRBD1 on 5 matching bases. Trimming left V 0 bases short and J 3 bases short, with 14 bases between. Germline V CDR1 and CDR2: MNHEY, SVGEGT. The CDR3 is 16 amino acids. Here the CDR3 DNA reads TGTGCCAGCAGTTACTCGATCGGGGGAAGGGACACTGAAGCTTTCTTT. Translated: CASSYSIGGRDTEAFF.

This clonotype was observed a handful of times. This chain connects TRBV20-1 to TRBJ2-7; 8 bases fit TRBD1. The ends lost 5 bases at V and 3 bases at J; junction bases unmatched: 3. Germline CDR1 reads DFQATT; CDR2 reads SNEGSKA (reference sequence). The CDR3 runs 12 residues. The CDR3 region has the DNA TGCAGTGCTCTGGGACAGGTCTACGAGCAGTACTTC. Encoded protein: CSALGQVYEQYF.

This clonotype was recorded many times. This chain connects TRBV12-3 or TRBV12-4 to TRBJ1-1; D uncertain. Between the trimmed V and J ends, which lost 5 bases and 2 bases, there was a span of 6 bases. This CDR3 comprises 12 residues. The CDR3 is CASSMDNTEAFF. The CDR3 coding sequence is TGTGCCAGCAGTATGGACAACACTGAAGCTTTCTTT.

The rearrangement uses TRBV11-2 and TRBJ2-3, with 8 bases aligning to TRBD2. Germline-derived CDR1 and CDR2 are SGHAT and FQNNGV. With V trimmed by 2 bases and J by 2 bases, 6 bases remained unmatched. The CDR3 consists of 16 residues. The CDR3 region is CASSLYRAGATDTQYF. DNA for the CDR3: TGTGCCAGCAGCTTATACAGAGCGGGAGCCACAGATACGCAGTATTTT. Complete variable domain (other parts from reference TRBV11-2 and TRBJ2-3): EAGVAQSPRYKIIEKRQSVAFWCNPISGHATLYWYQQILGQGPKLLIQFQNNGVVDDSQLPKDRFSAERLKGVDSTLKIQPAKLEDSAVYLCASSLYRAGATDTQYFGPGTRLTVL.

This clonotype has more than one count but fewer than ten. The CDR3 DNA is TGTGCCAGCAGGTGGACAGGGAATTCACCCCTCCACTTT. Its translation: CASRWTGNSPLHF. The chain links TRBV2 to TRBJ1-6; TRBD1 aligns across 8 bases. Germline CDR1 reads SNHLY; CDR2 reads FYNNEI. V lost 6 bases to trimming and J lost 7 bases; unmatched junction nucleotides: 2. The CDR3 covers 13 residues.

The chain carries TRBV19 and TRBJ1-2; the D gene is possibly TRBD1 (6 bases). From germline, CDR1 is LNHDA and CDR2 SQIVND (reference sequence). CDR3 length: 16 residues. V was clipped by 4 bases and J by 2 bases, with 17 bases between them. The CDR3 nucleotides read TGTGCCAGTAGTACAACCACCCTGGACAGAAACTATGGCTACACCTTC. Its protein is CASSTTTLDRNYGYTF.

The table lists this clonotype with many counts. V and J are TRBV20-1 and TRBJ2-7; 7 bases are shared with TRBD1. J was trimmed by 1 base and V by 1 base; bases with no gene match: 7. The germline V gene has CDR1 DFQATT and CDR2 SNEGSKA (reference sequence). CDR3 size: 15 residues. In DNA, the CDR3 is TGCAGTGCTAGAGCGAGACAGGGCCCATCCTACGAGCAGTACTTC. It specifies CSARARQGPSYEQYF.

This clonotype was found a few times. The chain has TRBV24-1 and TRBJ2-7; D not certain. V gave up 8 bases and J gave up 3 bases, with 22 bases separating them. Germline CDR1 and CDR2: KGHDR and SFDVKD. The CDR3 loop spans 16 amino acids. The CDR3: CATKKRPRSEFYEQYF. The CDR3 DNA reads TGTGCCACCAAGAAGAGACCGAGATCAGAATTCTACGAGCAGTACTTC.

The genes are TRBV6-2 or TRBV6-3 and TRBJ2-1; TRBD2 agrees at 10 bases. The ends lost 3 bases at V and 3 bases at J; junction bases unmatched: 2. There are 15 residues in the CDR3. Germline CDR1 reads MNHEY; CDR2 reads SVGEGT. In nucleotides, the CDR3 is TGTGCCAGCAGTTATGCTAGCGGGAGCTACAATGAGCAGTTCTTC. As protein: CASSYASGSYNEQFF.

The chain is built from TRBV30 and TRBJ1-1; possibly TRBD1 for D (5 bases). The germline V and J ends were trimmed by 8 bases and 8 bases, with 6 bases remaining between them. The length of the CDR3 is 8 residues. The V gene's germline CDR1 is GTSNPN and CDR2 SVGIG (reference sequence). CDR3 sequence: CAGDEAFF. CDR3 nucleotide sequence: TGTGCCGGGGACGAAGCTTTCTTT.

This clonotype has just a few counts. The rearrangement links TRBV7-3 to TRBJ1-1; D not certain. The CDR3 length is 13 residues. V shed 1 base and J shed 5 bases, with 8 bases lying between them. Germline V gene sequence: CDR1 SGHTA, CDR2 FQGTGA. This CDR3 reads CASSLNAGTEAFF. CDR3 nucleotide sequence: TGTGCCAGCAGCTTAAACGCGGGGACTGAAGCTTTCTTT.

A word on this clonotype: This may stem from a read error, because a much larger clone lies one nucleotide away. The V call is TRBV7-2, the J call TRBJ2-7, with TRBD2 as a possible D gene (6 bases). CDR3 length equals 13 residues. Germline V gene lookup returns CDR1 SGHTA and CDR2 FQGNSA. The CDR3 region is CSSTFGSSYEQYF. The CDR3 DNA reads TGTTCCAGCACCTTCGGGAGCTCCTACGAGCAGTACTTC.

This CDR3 is CASSQVRARNNEQYF. As DNA, the CDR3 is TGTGCCAGCAGCCAAGTAAGGGCCAGGAACAACGAGCAGTACTTC. The chain uses TRBV3-1 and TRBJ2-7; no firm D call. The CDR3 covers 15 residues. CDR1 is LGHDT and CDR2 is YNNKEL in the germline V gene (reference sequence). V was clipped by 1 base and J by 5 bases, with 15 bases between them.

This clonotype was observed a few times. The chain is built from TRBV20-1 and TRBJ2-2; D call uncertain. CDR1 and CDR2 from the germline V gene are DFQATT and SNEGSKA (reference sequence). The length of the CDR3 is 15 residues. Trimming took off 0 bases at V and 2 bases at J, with 10 bases between the two ends. This chain's CDR3 is CSAREEERNTGELFF. The CDR3, as DNA: TGCAGTGCTAGAGAGGAAGAGCGAAACACCGGGGAGCTGTTTTTT.

This sequence joins TRBV19 and TRBJ2-1; 7 positions match TRBD2. The CDR3 contains 15 residues. V lost 2 bases, J lost 3 bases, and 4 bases stayed unmatched. Germline loops: CDR1 LNHDA, CDR2 SQIVND (reference sequence). CDR3 amino acids: CASSIWGGDYNEQFF. In DNA, the CDR3 is TGTGCCAGTAGTATATGGGGGGGGGACTACAATGAGCAGTTCTTC.

The CDR3 here is CSASATPAGTSGAVPQETQYF. The CDR3 DNA follows: TGCAGTGCTAGTGCCACCCCAGCCGGGACTAGCGGGGCGGTCCCTCAAGAGACCCAGTACTTC. The V gene is TRBV20-1, the J gene TRBJ2-5; TRBD2 matches at 13 bases. Germline CDR1 DFQATT, CDR2 SNEGSKA (reference sequence). This CDR3 is 21 amino acids long. The V segment lost 3 bases and the J segment 2 bases; nucleotides outside the gene matches: 21.

This clonotype was found many times. The V gene is TRBV6-6, the J gene TRBJ1-5, with 12 bases fitting TRBD1. The CDR3 is made up of 17 amino acids. After removal of 4 bases from V and 3 bases from J, the junction contained 7 bases not matched to a gene. In germline, CDR1 is MNHNY, CDR2 SVGAGI (reference sequence). The CDR3 DNA is TGTGCCAGCAGTTTAAGGGACAGGGGGCTGAACAATCAGCCCCAGCATTTT. Residues: CASSLRDRGLNNQPQHF.

Ten or more counts support this clonotype. The chain recombines TRBV7-9 with TRBJ2-3; TRBD2 agrees at 10 bases. Germline V CDR1 and CDR2: SEHNR, FQNEAQ (reference sequence). This CDR3 contains 15 residues. The V gene end was trimmed by 7 bases and the J gene end by 4 bases; junction bases not matched to a gene: 8. The CDR3 loop reads CASIHSGGLPDTQYF. The CDR3, as DNA: TGTGCCAGCATTCATAGCGGGGGGTTGCCAGATACGCAGTATTTT.

The gene calls are TRBV29-1 and TRBJ2-7; a possible D gene is TRBD2 (7 bases). The V and J ends lost 2 bases and 6 bases respectively, with 17 bases between them. Germline CDR1 is SQVTM and CDR2 is ANQGSEA. The CDR3 totals 14 residues. CDR3 coding DNA: TGCAGCGTTGAATCTCGCGGGGGCCTCGGCGAGCAGTACTTC. Translation gives CSVESRGGLGEQYF.

This clonotype was seen a handful of times. The chain couples TRBV20-1 to TRBJ2-7; tentative D call: TRBD2 (5 bases). The CDR3 is 12 residues long. From germline, CDR1 is DFQATT and CDR2 SNEGSKA (reference sequence). The V end lost 6 bases, the J end lost 3 bases, and 12 bases lay between the germline ends. Here the CDR3 reads CSARTDFYEQYF. CDR3 nucleotide sequence: TGCAGTGCCCGGACTGACTTCTACGAGCAGTACTTC.

This chain links TRBV11-2 with TRBJ2-2; 12 nucleotides align to TRBD2. The CDR3 has 19 residues. The junction had 15 bases not matched to a gene; V was cut back by 10 bases and J by 0 bases. Germline CDR1 is SGHAT and CDR2 is FQNNGV. The CDR3 spells CATLQSGTSGRSNTGELFF. CDR3 DNA: TGTGCCACACTACAGTCCGGGACTAGCGGGCGATCGAACACCGGGGAGCTGTTTTTT.

This clonotype was observed many times. The chain employs TRBV7-2 and TRBJ2-5; the D call may be TRBD1 or TRBD2 (6 bases each). This CDR3 is 16 amino acids long. Germline CDR1 and CDR2: SGHTA and FQGNSA. V was pared by 4 bases and J by 4 bases, with 19 bases between. CDR3 coding DNA: TGTGCCAGCAGCTCTACAGGGAGGTTGAGGGGAGAGACCCAGTACTTC. This translates into CASSSTGRLRGETQYF.

The chain combines TRBV20-1 with TRBJ1-1, with D possibly matching TRBD1 (5 bases). This CDR3 is built from 14 residues. Germline loops: CDR1 DFQATT, CDR2 SNEGSKA (reference sequence). V lost 3 bases, J lost 4 bases, and 15 bases lay in between. Written as DNA, the CDR3 is TGCAGTGCTAGGGACAAGGGGCGTATCACTGAAGCTTTCTTT. This encodes CSARDKGRITEAFF.

In this sample, this clonotype turned up a few times. V usage is TRBV19 and J usage is TRBJ1-6, with D perhaps matching TRBD1 (6 bases). Trimming cost V 2 bases and J 12 bases, with 8 bases left between them. The germline V gene has CDR1 LNHDA and CDR2 SQIVND (reference sequence). The CDR3 is 12 amino acids. DNA of the CDR3: TGTGCCAGTAGTATAAAACAGGGACCCCTCCACTTT. Protein product: CASSIKQGPLHF.